The clone carrying this T cell receptor beta chain was seen at least ten times. Its antigen is unknown. Scientists made TCR beta libraries using quantitative 5'-RACE with molecular barcodes. TCRdb recomputed calls from the 5' RACE reads with MiXCR, one row per CDR3 protein. The profile shows fewer than 80,000 distinct CDR3 sequences, about 5.2% of them singletons. The record originates from a study of CD8 T cells in ankylosing spondylitis. Whole-study results and caveats: Ankylosing spondylitis blood seemed to carry a telltale TCR beta motif made of roughly 8 highly homologous variants. Matched ankylosing spondylitis synovial fluid reportedly contained a significantly enriched population of disease-linked clones. Clones linked to disease, bearing a CD8+ phenotype, were relatively rare in peripheral blood.

The CDR3 length is 16 residues. Deletions cut 2 bases from V and 0 bases from J, with 11 bases between. Germline-derived CDR1 and CDR2 are KGHSH and LQKENI. The source material was blood, either unsorted or a sorted T cell fraction (not recorded which). This clonotype was sampled from a male donor with ankylosing spondylitis or in good health (not recorded which). This chain connects TRBV18 to TRBJ1-3; D gene unclear. For the CDR3, the DNA is TGTGCCAGCTCACCATTTGAGGGAAGCTCTGGAAACACCATATATTTT. Translation: CASSPFEGSSGNTIYF.